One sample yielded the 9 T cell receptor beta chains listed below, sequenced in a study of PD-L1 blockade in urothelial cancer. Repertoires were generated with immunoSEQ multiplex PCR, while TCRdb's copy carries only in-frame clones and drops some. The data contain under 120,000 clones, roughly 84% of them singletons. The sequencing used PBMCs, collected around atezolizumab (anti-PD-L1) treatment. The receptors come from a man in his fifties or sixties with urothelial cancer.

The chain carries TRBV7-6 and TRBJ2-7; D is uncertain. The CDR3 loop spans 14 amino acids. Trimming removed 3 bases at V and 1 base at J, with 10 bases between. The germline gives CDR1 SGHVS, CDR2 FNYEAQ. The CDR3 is CASSLSQASYEQYF. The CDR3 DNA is TGTGCCAGCAGCTTGAGTCAGGCTTCCTACGAGCAGTACTTC.

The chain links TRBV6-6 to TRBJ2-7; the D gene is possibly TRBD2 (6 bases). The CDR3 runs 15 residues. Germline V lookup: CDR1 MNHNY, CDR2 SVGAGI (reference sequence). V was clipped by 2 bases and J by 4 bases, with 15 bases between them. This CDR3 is CASSYELARFYEQYF. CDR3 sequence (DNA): TGTGCCAGCAGTTACGAACTAGCCCGCTTTTACGAGCAGTACTTC.

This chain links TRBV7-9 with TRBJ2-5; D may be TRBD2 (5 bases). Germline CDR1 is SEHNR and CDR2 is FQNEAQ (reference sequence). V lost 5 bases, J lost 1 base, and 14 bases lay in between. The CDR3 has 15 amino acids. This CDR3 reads CASSPPLGGQETQYF. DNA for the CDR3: TGTGCCAGCAGCCCCCCCCTTGGAGGCCAAGAGACCCAGTACTTC. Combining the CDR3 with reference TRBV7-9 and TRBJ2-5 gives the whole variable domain DTGVSQNPRHKITKRGQNVTFRCDPISEHNRLYWYRQTLGQGPEFLTYFQNEAQLEKSRLLSDRFSAERPKGSFSTLEIQRTEQGDSAMYLCASSPPLGGQETQYFGPGTRLLVL.

CDR3 region: CASRTTGGRGSPLHF. The CDR3 nucleotides are TGTGCCAGCAGGACAACAGGGGGCAGAGGCTCACCCCTCCACTTT. The chain combines TRBV13 with TRBJ1-6; TRBD1 matches at 9 bases. The CDR3 is made up of 15 amino acids. The junction had 10 bases not matched to a gene; V was cut back by 6 bases and J by 10 bases. CDR1 PRHDT and CDR2 FYEKMQ come from the germline V gene (reference sequence).

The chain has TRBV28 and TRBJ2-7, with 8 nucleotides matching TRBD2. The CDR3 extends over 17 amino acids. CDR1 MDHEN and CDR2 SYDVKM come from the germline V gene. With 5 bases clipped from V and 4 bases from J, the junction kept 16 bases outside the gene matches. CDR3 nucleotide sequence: TGTGCCAGCAGTGCACGTCTAGCGGGTCACAACCCTTACGAGCAGTACTTC. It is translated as CASSARLAGHNPYEQYF.

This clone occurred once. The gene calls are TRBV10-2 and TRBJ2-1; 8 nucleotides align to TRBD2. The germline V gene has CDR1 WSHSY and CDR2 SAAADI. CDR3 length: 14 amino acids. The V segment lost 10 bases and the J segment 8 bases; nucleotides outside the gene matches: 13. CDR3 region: CATSTLTSGHEQFF. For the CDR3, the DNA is TGCGCCACCTCCACCCTTACTAGCGGCCATGAGCAGTTCTTC.

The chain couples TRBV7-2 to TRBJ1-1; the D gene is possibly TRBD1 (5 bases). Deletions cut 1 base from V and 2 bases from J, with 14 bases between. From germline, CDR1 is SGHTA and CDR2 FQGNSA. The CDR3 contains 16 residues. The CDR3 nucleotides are TGTGCCAGCAGCTTAGGGCTTAGGGACTTTAACACTGAAGCTTTCTTT. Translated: CASSLGLRDFNTEAFF. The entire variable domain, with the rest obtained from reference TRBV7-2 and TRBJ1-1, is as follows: GAGVSQSPSNKVTEKGKDVELRCDPISGHTALYWYRQSLGQGLEFLIYFQGNSAPDKSGLPSDRFSAERTGGSVSTLTIQRTQQEDSAVYLCASSLGLRDFNTEAFFGQGTRLTVV.

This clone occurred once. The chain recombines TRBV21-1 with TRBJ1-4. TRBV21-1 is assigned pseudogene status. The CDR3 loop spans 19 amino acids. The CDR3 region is CASSKVEVSSGTSNEKLFF. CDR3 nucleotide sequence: TGTGCCAGCAGCAAAGTGGAGGTTTCAAGCGGTACGTCTAATGAAAAACTGTTTTTT.

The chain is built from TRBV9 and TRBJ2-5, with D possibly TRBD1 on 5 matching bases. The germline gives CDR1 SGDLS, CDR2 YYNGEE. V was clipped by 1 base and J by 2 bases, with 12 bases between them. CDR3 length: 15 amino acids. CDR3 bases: TGTGCCAGCAGCGTACAACAGGTTTCACAAGAGACCCAGTACTTC. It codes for CASSVQQVSQETQYF.